The present T cell receptor (beta chain) was sequenced within a study of Graves' ophthalmopathy and Graves' hyperthyroidism. Broader study findings: Separation of ophthalmopathy from stable hyperthyroidism was achieved by a 13-signature model, at approximately 90% sensitivity and around 81% specificity.

Investigators amplified TCR beta CDR3 regions from RNA transcripts. First-round RT-PCR with HTBI primers preceded a second-round multiplex PCR. In TCRdb, the multiplex PCR reads were re-called with MiXCR into one record per CDR3 protein. This sample carries about 220,000 distinct CDR3 sequences, roughly 21% of them seen once, and the ten largest clones take 43%. The study excluded patients with other autoimmune diseases, uncontrolled infections, pregnancy or lactation. Many counts were recorded for this clonotype. Its antigen remains unknown. The germline V gene has CDR1 MDHEN and CDR2 SYDVKM. The CDR3 totals 15 residues. V lost 6 bases and J lost 0, with 14 bases in between.

The TCR sequence derives from a woman between 50 and 59 years old with Graves' ophthalmopathy. The specimen sequenced was peripheral blood. The chain recombines TRBV28 with TRBJ2-5; tentative D call: TRBD2 (6 bases). For the CDR3, the DNA is TGTGCCAGCAGACCCGTGGGGGGTTACCAAGAGACCCAGTACTTC. This encodes CASRPVGGYQETQYF.